Presented here are 19 T cell receptor beta chains from one specimen sequenced in a study of blood T cell repertoires in COVID-19. The assay was immunoSEQ multiplex PCR, and TCRdb's table has in-frame clones only and misses some. The table records 30,000 to 40,000 clones, 70% to 90% of them present only once. The source material was peripheral blood. The receptors stem from a man in his sixties or seventies with active COVID-19.

This CDR3 is CASSQVTFNEQFF. CDR3 DNA: TGTGCCAGCAGCCAAGTTACTTTCAATGAGCAGTTCTTC. This rearrangement joins TRBV3-1 (or the pseudogene TRBV3-2) to TRBJ2-1; D remains ambiguous. V was pared by 1 base and J by 6 bases, with 7 bases between. The CDR3 has 13 amino acids. Germline CDR1 reads LGHDT; CDR2 reads YNNKEL (reference sequence).

The rearrangement uses TRBV7-2 and TRBJ2-3, with 8 bases aligning to TRBD2. CDR1 and CDR2 (germline): SGHTA, FQGNSA. The V gene end was trimmed by 1 base and the J gene end by 5 bases; junction bases not matched to a gene: 5. The CDR3 consists of 15 residues. This CDR3 reads CASSLGRGGQDTQYF. The CDR3 DNA reads TGTGCCAGCAGCTTAGGTCGCGGGGGGCAAGATACGCAGTATTTT.

This chain joins TRBV2 and TRBJ2-2; 12 bases align to TRBD2. CDR3 size: 18 residues. V gave up 1 base and J gave up 6 bases; unmatched junction bases: 9. Germline lookup yields CDR1 SNHLY and CDR2 FYNNEI. Here the CDR3 reads CASSEVRLAGGPPGELFF. The DNA for the CDR3 is TGTGCCAGCAGTGAAGTCCGGCTAGCGGGAGGGCCCCCCGGGGAGCTGTTTTTT.

The genes are TRBV6-2 or TRBV6-3 and TRBJ1-3; D ambiguous. Per germline, CDR1 MNHEY and CDR2 SVGEGT. The CDR3 covers 14 residues. Trimming cost V 5 bases and J 4 bases, with 12 bases left between them. CDR3 residues: CASSHERSGNTIYF. As DNA, the CDR3 is TGTGCCAGCAGTCACGAACGGTCGGGAAACACCATATATTTT.

This clone was found once. The chain recombines TRBV18 with TRBJ2-7; possible D gene TRBD1, 6 bases. The V end was cut by 3 bases, the J end by 3 bases, with 15 bases between. Looked up from germline, CDR1 is KGHSH and CDR2 is LQKENI. The CDR3 has 15 amino acids. CDR3 amino acids: CASSPPQGSGYEQYF. CDR3 DNA: TGTGCCAGCTCACCTCCACAGGGATCAGGCTACGAGCAGTACTTC.

The rearrangement uses TRBV19 and TRBJ2-7; 7 bases are shared with TRBD2. Germline V gives CDR1 LNHDA, CDR2 SQIVND (reference sequence). Trimming removed 10 bases from V and 3 bases from J; junction bases left unmatched: 9. The CDR3 consists of 13 residues. The CDR3 DNA reads TGTGCCACCCAACCACCGGGGGGCTACGAGCAGTACTTC. Protein product: CATQPPGGYEQYF.

The chain carries TRBV18 and TRBJ2-7; 9 bases map to TRBD1. Germline assignment: CDR1 KGHSH and CDR2 LQKENI. The CDR3 length is 17 residues. V dropped 1 base and J dropped 2; count of bases not matched to a gene: 9. This chain's CDR3 is CASSPRGQGSIPYEQYF. The CDR3, as DNA: TGTGCCAGCTCACCACGAGGACAGGGGTCAATACCCTACGAGCAGTACTTC.

The rearrangement links TRBV5-1 to TRBJ2-1, with 9 bases lining up with TRBD1. CDR3 length: 14 residues. With V trimmed by 2 bases and J by 9 bases, 6 bases remained unmatched. Germline V gene data show CDR1 as SGHRS and CDR2 as YFSETQ. In nucleotides, the CDR3 is TGCGCCAGCAGCTTTGGACAGGGGACACGTGAGCAGTTCTTC. Amino acids: CASSFGQGTREQFF.

V is TRBV28 and J is TRBJ1-3, with 7 bases fitting TRBD1. V lost 6 bases, J lost 1 base, and 3 bases stayed unmatched. This CDR3 spans 14 amino acids. Germline V gene sequence: CDR1 MDHEN, CDR2 SYDVKM. The chain's CDR3 is CASSPGQSGNTIYF. CDR3 bases: TGTGCCAGCAGCCCGGGACAGTCTGGAAACACCATATATTTT.

The V call is TRBV5-6, the J call TRBJ1-1, with D possibly matching TRBD1 (6 bases). With 5 bases removed from V and 5 bases from J, the gap between germline ends came to 16 bases. In germline, CDR1 is SGHDT, CDR2 YYEEEE. The length of the CDR3 is 14 residues. CDR3 in amino acids: CASSWYRAYTEAFF. CDR3 nucleotide sequence: TGTGCCAGCAGTTGGTACAGGGCCTATACTGAAGCTTTCTTT.

This chain links TRBV11-3 with TRBJ2-2, with a tentative D call TRBD2 (7 bases). The CDR3 sequence is 15 residues long. With 4 bases removed from V and 7 bases from J, the gap between germline ends came to 16 bases. Looked up from germline, CDR1 is SGHNT and CDR2 is YENEEA. The CDR3 loop reads CASSSGGGAYGELFF. The CDR3 DNA follows: TGTGCCAGCAGCTCCGGAGGGGGGGCTTACGGGGAGCTGTTTTTT. The variable domain in full, completed from reference TRBV11-3 and TRBJ2-2, reads EAGVVQSPRYKIIEKKQPVAFWCNPISGHNTLYWYLQNLGQGPELLIRYENEEAVDDSQLPKDRFSAERLKGVDSTLKIQPAELGDSAVYLCASSSGGGAYGELFFGEGSRLTVL.

This clone was seen only once. The chain couples TRBV10-1 to TRBJ1-2; 7 positions match TRBD1. Germline V lookup: CDR1 WNHNN, CDR2 SYGVQD (reference sequence). This CDR3 has 13 amino acids. Trimming removed 3 bases from V and 8 bases from J; junction bases left unmatched: 6. The CDR3 coding sequence is TGCGCCAGCAGTGATCGACAGGGTTGGGGCTACACCTTC. Translating it yields CASSDRQGWGYTF.

This clone appeared once. The J gene is TRBJ2-7, the V gene TRBV7-9; TRBD2 agrees at 12 bases. In germline, CDR1 is SEHNR, CDR2 FQNEAQ (reference sequence). This CDR3 is built from 15 residues. V shed 2 bases and J 2 bases; nucleotides not matched to a gene: 1. DNA for the CDR3: TGTGCCAGCAGCTTAAGACTAGCGGGAGCCTACGAGCAGTACTTC. It translates to CASSLRLAGAYEQYF.

The gene calls are TRBV2 and TRBJ2-1, with TRBD1 matching over 9 bases. The CDR3 sequence is 13 residues long. CDR1 is SNHLY, CDR2 FYNNEI, per germline. Trimming removed 9 bases from V and 6 bases from J; junction bases left unmatched: 6. The CDR3 region has the DNA TGTGCCAGTACAGGGGGCGCAGGCAATGAGCAGTTCTTC. This translates into CASTGGAGNEQFF.

The chain employs TRBV6-5 and TRBJ2-1; TRBD1 aligns across 8 bases. The germline V gene encodes CDR1 MNHEY and CDR2 SVGAGI. With V trimmed by 7 bases and J by 7 bases, 9 bases remained unmatched. This CDR3 region has 14 residues. CDR3 in DNA: TGTGCCAGCATGGGTACAGGGGGACCAAATGAGCAGTTCTTC. Protein: CASMGTGGPNEQFF.

This sequence joins TRBV10-2 and TRBJ2-7, with no clear D. V was shortened by 8 bases and J by 2 bases, with 10 bases between the two germline ends. This CDR3 comprises 12 residues. CDR1 and CDR2 from the germline V gene are WSHSY and SAAADI. The CDR3 reads CASGNSPYEQYF. The DNA for the CDR3 is TGCGCCAGCGGTAACAGCCCCTACGAGCAGTACTTC.

In its sample, this clone was seen once. The rearrangement links TRBV5-1 to TRBJ2-3; 10 bases line up with TRBD2. Germline V gives CDR1 SGHRS, CDR2 YFSETQ. The CDR3 contains 17 residues. Trimming cost V 0 bases and J 1 base; bases outside gene matches: 5. CDR3 in DNA: TGCGCCAGCAGCTTGGTGGCGGGGACTAGCGGCACAGATACGCAGTATTTT. Its translation: CASSLVAGTSGTDTQYF.

The chain employs TRBV21-1 and TRBJ2-7; no DNA check was done on the table's D call, TRBD1. TRBV21-1 counts as a pseudogene. This CDR3 has 12 amino acids. The CDR3 sequence is CATVTGPYEQYF. CDR3 in DNA: TGTGCCACCGTGACAGGGCCCTACGAGCAGTACTTC.

The CDR3: CASRPPGGYEQYF. CDR3 nucleotide sequence: TGTGCCAGCAGGCCGCCAGGAGGCTACGAGCAGTACTTC. The rearrangement links TRBV12-3 or TRBV12-4 to TRBJ2-7; a possible D gene is TRBD2 (5 bases). Trimming cost V 6 bases and J 3 bases, with 12 bases left between them. The CDR3 is 13 amino acids.